This T cell receptor (beta chain) was retrieved from a study of T cell responses to AZD1222 COVID-19 vaccine (TCRdb year 2021). Regarding the research as a whole: Because spike-specific TCR depth and breadth did not differ between the two schedules, AZD1222 recipients who got a second dose at roughly 4 weeks were pooled with those who got a second dose at roughly 12 weeks. TCR sequencing was performed for about 250 trial participants, of whom about 200 were given two doses of AZD1222 and some 26 were given two doses of MenACWY control vaccine. Trial participants were enrolled into age subgroups of 18-55, 56-69 and 70-plus years, which contained approximately 150, 30 and 60 TCR-sequenced participants, respectively. The study at large found these results: Conclusions about previously exposed vaccinees were limited because only a handful of AZD1222 recipients were SARS-CoV-2 seropositive at baseline. Because no day 14 peak-response samples were available, repertoires were characterized only after the peak T cell response. Vaccine-associated CD4 TCRs spanned the whole spike protein, with dominant responses in regions 160-218 and 743-854. The 56-69-year group was small, and its depth increase did not reach significance, likely because of low power. Participants were mostly white British and included more females than males, and it was suggested by the authors that clonal diversity may have been underestimated. After two AZD1222 doses, both the breadth and the depth of spike-specific TCRs were significantly higher than at day 0 and than in MenACWY recipients. Reportedly, almost half of the unique spike-specific TCRs recognized epitopes lying outside the regions that are mutated in the B.1.351 and B.1.1.7 variants.

As to this clone: Its antigen is not yet known. Base qualities are missing; no much larger clone stands one base away.

The CDR3 regions of human TCRbeta chains were analyzed by immunosequencing. The study's processing was this. TCRs in the repertoires were compared against a reference library of SARS-CoV-2-specific TCRs that had been generated with the MIRA antigen-specificity platform. Breadth was defined as the fraction of unique TCRs that were SARS-CoV-2-associated. Depth was defined as the fraction of total T cells that were SARS-CoV-2-associated. Using the MIRA data, each spike-specific TCR was mapped to the spike region that the TCR reacts to and placed in a CD4 or CD8 class. Log10-transformed breadth and depth values were compared by one-way ANOVA with Sidak's multiple comparisons tests. TCRdb provides this immuneACCESS table in a form limited to in-frame rearrangements. Some clones are lacking; in checked studies, under half of them reflect an unresolved V gene, and why the rest are absent is not known. The V and J calls and the clone size are those of that table, but D and trimming were determined from the DNA. This sample lists about 130,000 clones; about 80% were detected once. Over 4% of the sample belongs to the ten largest clones.

This specimen's time point label, per the study, means: baseline before first vaccination. Samples from vaccinated people were obtained from the UK trials COV001 and COV002, which included a single-blind randomized controlled phase 2/3 trial of AZD1222 (ChAdOx1 nCoV-19) in healthy adults. For TCRbeta chain sequencing, PBMC samples were collected from trial participants at day 0 and at day 28 after the second dose. The trim is 0 bases for V and 4 bases for J, with a gap of 10 bases between the germline ends. The CDR3 runs 15 amino acids, cysteine and phenylalanine included. Only the CDR3 region is kept as DNA, spanning 45 bases read in frame from base 1. The germline V gene gives CDR1 as SQVTM and CDR2 as ANQGSEA.

Sample: peripheral blood, taken on day 0 of AZD1222 vaccination. This clonotype was obtained from an adult in good health. The chain links TRBV29-1 with TRBJ2-6; a weak D assignment points to TRBD1 (5 bases agree). The CDR3 here reads CSVEEVDRGANVLTF. Here is the DNA: TGCAGCGTTGAAGAAGTAGACAGAGGGGCCAACGTCCTGACTTTC. This CDR3, with the reference TRBV29-1 and TRBJ2-6 proteins standing in past its ends, gives the full variable domain SAVISQKPSRDICQRGTSLTIQCQVDSQVTMMFWYRQQPGQSLTLIATANQGSEATYESGFVIDKFPISRPNLTFSTLTVSNMSPEDSSIYLCSVEEVDRGANVLTFGAGSRLTVL.